This T cell receptor beta chain is from a study of long-term antiretroviral therapy in people with HIV. Overall study: Initial samples were collected about a decade before the 2015 immediate-ART recommendation.

immunoSEQ v3.0 was run at survey level. Profiled with immunoSEQ multiplex PCR; TCRdb holds only in-frame clones, not every one. This table holds 25,000 to 35,000 clones, over 90% found once. This clone was seen a single time. Antigen specificity is unknown. Cryopreserved PBMC numbered roughly 0.85-11 million per sample before DNA extraction. Study results and caveats: Clonal populations expanded prior to ART predominated within the repertoire at all time points. Post-treatment diversity went higher with ART but stayed below transplant donor controls.

Trimming at V came to 5 bases and at J to 7 bases, leaving 5 bases not matched to a gene. The germline V gene encodes CDR1 SGHRS and CDR2 YFSETQ. The CDR3 runs to 12 residues. Sequencing was performed on unsorted PBMCs, taken 6.2 years after starting antiretroviral therapy. The genes are TRBV5-1 and TRBJ1-1; 7 nucleotides agree with TRBD1. The TCR originated in a man aged 40-49 years with HIV. This CDR3 reads CASSRGRGEAFF. The DNA of the CDR3 is TGCGCCAGCAGTAGGGGGCGCGGTGAAGCTTTCTTT.